This entry lists 7 T cell receptor beta chains sequenced from one sample in a study of shared clonotypes between healthy human individuals. Libraries were prepared by immunoSEQ multiplex PCR; TCRdb keeps only in-frame clonotypes and omits some of them. The sample gives over a million clones, about 74% of which show up once; roughly 1.5% is in the top ten. The material sequenced was memory CD4+ T cells sorted from blood. Subset in this sample: CD45RA-negative fraction. These receptors all come from a man aged 18 to 30 in good health.

V is TRBV6-1 and J is TRBJ1-1; D uncertain. The ends were cut back, 6 bases at V and 0 bases at J, with 14 bases in the middle. The CDR3 is made up of 15 amino acids. CDR1 and CDR2 from the germline V gene are MNHNS and SASEGT. In DNA, the CDR3 is TGTGCCAGCAGCGACACTACAGTAATGAACACTGAAGCTTTCTTT. This gives the protein CASSDTTVMNTEAFF.

V usage is TRBV10-3 and J usage is TRBJ2-1; TRBD1 might be the D (6 bases). Germline values: CDR1 ENHRY, CDR2 SYGVKD. The germline V and J ends were trimmed by 5 bases and 9 bases, with 14 bases remaining between them. This CDR3 is built from 13 residues. As DNA, the CDR3 is TGTGCCATCAGTCAGGGGAGAGGAGGTGAGCAGTTCTTC. It codes for CAISQGRGGEQFF.

This sequence joins TRBV6-4 and TRBJ2-3; 7 bases are shared with TRBD2. The CDR3 covers 14 residues. Germline assignment: CDR1 MRHNA and CDR2 SNTAGT. V shed 6 bases and J 5 bases; nucleotides not matched to a gene: 8. Written as DNA, the CDR3 is TGTGCCAGCAGCCCCGGACTAGGGAAAGATACGCAGTATTTT. This codes for CASSPGLGKDTQYF.

In its sample, this clone was seen a few times. Other DNA sequences in this sample translate to the same CDR3. V usage is TRBV28 and J usage is TRBJ1-1; the D is unclear. Germline V gene sequence: CDR1 MDHEN, CDR2 SYDVKM. Trimming left V 2 bases short and J 0 bases short, with 1 base between. The CDR3 spans 12 residues. The CDR3 nucleotides read TGTGCCAGCAGTTTACTGAACACTGAAGCTTTCTTT. Encoded protein: CASSLLNTEAFF.

The gene calls are TRBV5-1 and TRBJ2-5; D assignment may be TRBD1 or TRBD2 (5 bases each). The V and J ends lost 4 bases and 1 base respectively, with 17 bases between them. This CDR3 contains 16 residues. Germline CDR1 reads SGHRS; CDR2 reads YFSETQ. The CDR3 nucleotides are TGCGCCAGCAGCACTTCCGGGACGCCGGTCCAAGAGACCCAGTACTTC. This translates into CASSTSGTPVQETQYF.

There are a few counts of this clone. The V gene is TRBV6-6, the J gene TRBJ1-2, with unresolved D. V lost 0 bases to trimming and J lost 7 bases, with 12 bases between them. The germline CDR1 and CDR2 sequences are MNHNY and SVGAGI (reference sequence). The CDR3 extends over 14 amino acids. In DNA form, the CDR3 reads TGTGCCAGCAGTTACTCTGGGGATCTGGGTGGCTACACCTTC. It codes for CASSYSGDLGGYTF.

In its sample, this clone was seen once. The rearrangement uses TRBV5-1 and TRBJ2-1; 11 nucleotides align to TRBD2. This CDR3 is 17 amino acids long. J was trimmed by 4 bases and V by 4 bases; bases with no gene match: 10. The germline V gene encodes CDR1 SGHRS and CDR2 YFSETQ. CDR3 amino acids: CASSLMRGLAAYNEQFF. DNA for the CDR3: TGCGCCAGCAGCCTCATGAGGGGACTAGCGGCTTACAATGAGCAGTTCTTC.